This T cell receptor beta chain came from a study of cytomegalovirus exposure and HLA in healthy donors. The wider study: A prior study identified just under 120 million unique TCR beta sequences from roughly 170 million T cells.

A word on this clone: What it recognizes is unknown.

In the PCR, 60 Vbeta and 13 Jbeta primers were used. TCRdb keeps only in-frame clones here, not all; method: immunoSEQ multiplex PCR. The sample includes more than 95,000 clones, 65% to 85% seen only once; the top ten take around an eighth. General study results and limits: Accurate predictions that matched the HLA-A and HLA-B alleles of most subjects were reportedly made from TCR beta sequences. With later analysis, a missense DCLRE1C variant became linked to TCR beta V- and J-gene trimming. Later work found that TCR association rates differed between HLA loci; DRB1 had the most and HLA-C the fewest.

The sequenced sample consisted of PBMCs. This sequence was found in a woman in her seventies in good health and CMV-seropositive.

The CDR3 nucleotides read TGTGCCATCGGGACAGGGAAGTATAATTCACCCCTCCACTTT. As protein: CAIGTGKYNSPLHF. The chain uses TRBV10-3 and TRBJ1-6; 9 bases map to TRBD1. V shed 8 bases, J shed 4 bases, and the junction held 3 bases outside the gene matches. The CDR3 extends over 14 amino acids. Germline loops: CDR1 ENHRY, CDR2 SYGVKD.